This entry lists 19 T cell receptor beta chains sequenced from one sample in a study of cytomegalovirus exposure and HLA in healthy donors. PCR was performed using 60 Vbeta and 13 Jbeta primers. Here immunoSEQ multiplex PCR was the method, and the copy in TCRdb shows in-frame clones only, minus some. This sample has about 83,000 clones, with just over 70% found just once. Material for sequencing was PBMCs. These receptors were obtained from a man aged 55 to 70 in good health and CMV-seronegative.

The rearrangement joins TRBV7-2 to TRBJ2-7, with 10 positions matching TRBD2. The germline CDR1 and CDR2 sequences are SGHTA and FQGNSA. J lost 2 bases, V lost 5 bases, and 6 bases had no gene match. There are 15 residues in the CDR3. The CDR3: CASSNQAGGPYEQYF. CDR3 DNA: TGTGCCAGCAGCAACCAAGCGGGGGGGCCCTACGAGCAGTACTTC.

This clone occurred a few times. The chain links TRBV4-1 to TRBJ1-1; 7 bases are a match to TRBD1. The junction had 8 bases not matched to a gene; V was cut back by 3 bases and J by 4 bases. Germline-derived CDR1 and CDR2 are MGHRA and YSYEKL. This CDR3 region has 15 residues. Here the CDR3 reads CASSQLGQLGTEAFF. The CDR3 region has the DNA TGCGCCAGCAGCCAGTTGGGACAGTTAGGCACTGAAGCTTTCTTT.

The chain combines TRBV28 with TRBJ2-3; perhaps TRBD1 as D (5 bases). V was cut by 10 bases and J by 6 bases, with 11 bases left in between. This CDR3 has 11 amino acids. From germline, CDR1 is MDHEN and CDR2 SYDVKM. In DNA, the CDR3 is TGTGCCACCGATGGGGCCGATACGCAGTATTTT. Its translation is CATDGADTQYF.

The rearrangement links TRBV7-6 to TRBJ1-2; a weak D match, TRBD1 (5 bases). The germline V gene encodes CDR1 SGHVS and CDR2 FNYEAQ. With 0 bases removed from V and 10 bases from J, the gap between germline ends came to 15 bases. CDR3 size: 14 residues. CDR3: CASSLAAQGVDYTF. Here the CDR3 DNA reads TGTGCCAGCAGCTTAGCGGCCCAGGGCGTGGACTACACCTTC.

The CDR3 spells CASSLVGRHEQFF. The DNA of the CDR3 is TGCGCCAGCAGCTTGGTTGGGCGCCATGAGCAGTTCTTC. The chain carries TRBV5-1 and TRBJ2-1; no definite D call. The CDR3 is 13 residues long. Germline loops: CDR1 SGHRS, CDR2 YFSETQ. V lost 0 bases to trimming and J lost 8 bases, with 9 bases between them.

The rearrangement links TRBV19 to TRBJ2-1; TRBD1 is a possible D gene (5 bases). Germline-derived CDR1 and CDR2 are LNHDA and SQIVND (reference sequence). Trimming removed 6 bases from V and 0 bases from J, with 15 bases in between. The CDR3 consists of 16 residues. This CDR3 reads CASSETGVYSYNEQFF. In DNA, the CDR3 is TGTGCCAGTAGCGAAACAGGAGTTTACTCCTACAATGAGCAGTTCTTC.

The chain is built from TRBV5-4 and TRBJ2-7, with D perhaps matching TRBD1 (6 bases). V lost 1 base, J lost 2 bases, and 10 bases lay in between. CDR1 is SGHNT and CDR2 is YYREEE in the germline V gene (reference sequence). The CDR3 is 14 amino acids. CDR3 loop: CASSLNRETYEQYF. As DNA, the CDR3 is TGTGCCAGCAGCTTGAACAGGGAAACCTACGAGCAGTACTTC.

This clone was seen a handful of times. V and J are TRBV19 and TRBJ1-1; 11 bases map to TRBD1. This CDR3 is built from 15 residues. V gave up 7 bases and J gave up 3 bases; unmatched junction bases: 7. Looked up from germline, CDR1 is LNHDA and CDR2 is SQIVND (reference sequence). The CDR3 reads CASIPGQGVYTEAFF. CDR3 DNA: TGTGCCAGTATTCCGGGACAGGGGGTATACACTGAAGCTTTCTTT.

The J gene is TRBJ2-1, the V gene TRBV29-1; 8 bases map to TRBD1. This CDR3 spans 12 amino acids. Trimming removed 3 bases from V and 8 bases from J; junction bases left unmatched: 3. Germline V CDR1 and CDR2: SQVTM, ANQGSEA. The DNA for the CDR3 is TGCAGCGTTGAGATACAGGGGGATGAGCAGTTCTTC. This codes for CSVEIQGDEQFF.

This clone was counted between two and nine times. The V call is TRBV6-5, the J call TRBJ2-1, with D maybe TRBD1 (6 bases). V lost 5 bases and J 9 bases, leaving 14 bases between the germline ends. The CDR3 length is 13 residues. Looked up from germline, CDR1 is MNHEY and CDR2 is SVGAGI. CDR3 region: CASSSQGMREQFF. The DNA of the CDR3 is TGTGCCAGCAGTAGCCAGGGGATGCGTGAGCAGTTCTTC.

The genes are TRBV7-2 and TRBJ1-1; unclear D gene. V was trimmed by 0 bases and J by 1 base, leaving 6 bases between them. CDR1 and CDR2 (germline): SGHTA, FQGNSA. CDR3 size: 14 residues. The CDR3 region has the DNA TGTGCCAGCAGCTTAGCGAGGGAGAACACTGAAGCTTTCTTT. Encoded protein: CASSLARENTEAFF.

V is TRBV6-1 and J is TRBJ1-6, with TRBD1 matching over 8 bases. V shed 5 bases, J shed 8 bases, and the junction held 5 bases outside the gene matches. The CDR3 loop spans 14 amino acids. Germline V lookup: CDR1 MNHNS, CDR2 SASEGT. As DNA, the CDR3 is TGTGCCAGCAGTCGGACAGGGTGGGATTCACCCCTCCACTTT. Its protein is CASSRTGWDSPLHF.

The CDR3 nucleotides read TGTGCCACCACGACAGGGGTGGAGGGGTATGGCTACACCTTC. Amino acid sequence: CATTTGVEGYGYTF. The chain is built from TRBV6-5 and TRBJ1-2; 8 positions match TRBD1. J lost 5 bases, V lost 10 bases, and 12 bases had no gene match. The CDR3 loop spans 14 amino acids. Germline V gives CDR1 MNHEY, CDR2 SVGAGI.

The V call is TRBV2, the J call TRBJ2-1, with TRBD2 as a possible D gene (5 bases). Germline assignment: CDR1 SNHLY and CDR2 FYNNEI. The length of the CDR3 is 13 residues. V was clipped by 7 bases and J by 2 bases, with 9 bases between them. CDR3 region: CASIASTYNEQFF. The CDR3 coding sequence is TGTGCCAGCATCGCTAGCACCTACAATGAGCAGTTCTTC.

This clone was found once. This chain links TRBV19 with TRBJ2-1; 7 bases are shared with TRBD2. From germline, CDR1 is LNHDA and CDR2 SQIVND (reference sequence). V was pared by 5 bases and J by 4 bases, with 11 bases of the junction left unmatched. The CDR3 is 16 residues long. The chain's CDR3 is CASSAVGSGPYNEQFF. The CDR3 coding sequence is TGTGCCAGTAGTGCCGTCGGTAGCGGGCCATACAATGAGCAGTTCTTC.

V gene TRBV5-1 combines with J gene TRBJ2-3; 11 bases align to TRBD2. Germline V gives CDR1 SGHRS, CDR2 YFSETQ. After removal of 2 bases from V and 1 base from J, the junction contained 3 bases not matched to a gene. The CDR3 extends over 16 amino acids. DNA of the CDR3: TGCGCCAGCAGCTTACCACTAGCGGGGGGCACAGATACGCAGTATTTT. Translation: CASSLPLAGGTDTQYF. Together with reference TRBV5-1 and TRBJ2-3, the CDR3 gives the full variable domain: KAGVTQTPRYLIKTRGQQVTLSCSPISGHRSVSWYQQTPGQGLQFLFEYFSETQRNKGNFPGRFSGRQFSNSRSEMNVSTLELGDSALYLCASSLPLAGGTDTQYFGPGTRLTVL.

V is TRBV6-6 and J is TRBJ1-1, with TRBD1 matching over 9 bases. There are 14 residues in the CDR3. Germline assignment: CDR1 MNHNY and CDR2 SVGAGI (reference sequence). V dropped 4 bases and J dropped 1; count of bases not matched to a gene: 1. The CDR3 loop reads CASSSGQGNTEAFF. The CDR3 DNA is TGTGCCAGCAGTTCGGGACAGGGGAACACTGAAGCTTTCTTT.

This clone was counted a few times. The chain recombines TRBV5-4 with TRBJ1-3, with 7 nucleotides matching TRBD1. Germline assignment: CDR1 SGHNT and CDR2 YYREEE (reference sequence). V dropped 5 bases and J dropped 0; count of bases not matched to a gene: 8. The CDR3 contains 16 residues. This CDR3 is CASSQDRPSSGNTIYF. CDR3 nucleotide sequence: TGTGCCAGCAGTCAGGACAGGCCCAGCTCTGGAAACACCATATATTTT.

This clone was observed a single time. J is TRBJ2-7 and V is TRBV28; 8 nucleotides agree with TRBD1. Germline lookup yields CDR1 MDHEN and CDR2 SYDVKM. The V gene end was trimmed by 5 bases and the J gene end by 3 bases; junction bases not matched to a gene: 15. There are 17 residues in the CDR3. The CDR3 is CASSPHTLGQEIYEQYF. The CDR3 DNA follows: TGTGCCAGCAGTCCTCATACGTTGGGACAGGAGATCTACGAGCAGTACTTC.